The 28 T cell receptor beta chains below were found in one sample sequenced in a study of regulatory T cells in long-lasting Graves disease. Building of the TCR beta libraries involved iRepertoire HTBI primers and Arm-PCR of CDR3 regions. MiXCR, run by TCRdb on the multiplex PCR reads, gives a single entry per CDR3 protein. The profile shows 350,000 to 550,000 distinct CDR3 sequences, under 15% of them singletons. Noted time point: newly diagnosed GD, antithyroid drugs for less than 3 months. RNA from PBMCs was the source of the TCR library. This same sample was also taken into another study, of T cells in Graves' hyperthyroidism and ophthalmopathy.

The material sequenced was peripheral blood mononuclear cells (PBMCs), taken at new diagnosis, from a patient treated with antithyroid drugs. These receptors originate from a woman younger than 45 with Graves disease.

V usage is TRBV30 and J usage is TRBJ2-7, with TRBD2 matching 14 bases. The V and J ends lost 0 bases and 3 bases, in that order; junction bases with no gene match: 10. Germline CDR1 and CDR2: GTSNPN and SVGIG (reference sequence). CDR3 length: 18 amino acids. DNA for the CDR3: TGTGCCTGGAGTGTACCCCTGCTGGGACTAGCGGGAGACTACGAGCAGTACTTC. This encodes CAWSVPLLGLAGDYEQYF.

This clonotype has at least ten counts. The chain recombines TRBV6-1 with TRBJ1-2, with a tentative D call TRBD1 (5 bases). This CDR3 contains 15 residues. Trimming removed 8 bases at V and 2 bases at J, with 18 bases between. The V gene's germline CDR1 is MNHNS and CDR2 SASEGT. This chain's CDR3 is CASSTAAGTNYGYTF. CDR3 coding DNA: TGTGCCAGCTCCACCGCGGCAGGGACGAACTATGGCTACACCTTC.

This clonotype has ten or more counts. This chain uses TRBV28 with TRBJ1-4, with a tentative D call TRBD1 (5 bases). V was pared by 3 bases and J by 5 bases, with 10 bases between. The germline V gene has CDR1 MDHEN and CDR2 SYDVKM. The CDR3 consists of 14 residues. CDR3 DNA: TGTGCCAGCAGTTTTCTCCAGGGCAATGAAAAACTGTTTTTT. It specifies CASSFLQGNEKLFF.

This clonotype has at least ten counts. V usage is TRBV3-1 and J usage is TRBJ2-7, with D possibly being TRBD2 (5 bases). Germline V CDR1 and CDR2: LGHDT, YNNKEL (reference sequence). V shed 8 bases and J shed 2 bases, with 13 bases lying between them. The CDR3 sequence is 13 residues long. This CDR3 is CASSGDGTYEQYF. The CDR3 region has the DNA TGTGCCAGCTCCGGGGATGGGACCTACGAGCAGTACTTC.

This clonotype was found a few times. The genes are TRBV7-9 and TRBJ2-1; no clear D gene. Germline CDR1 and CDR2: SEHNR and FQNEAQ (reference sequence). The V and J ends lost 6 bases and 2 bases respectively, with 14 bases between them. The CDR3 is 15 residues long. CDR3 in amino acids: CASRSGHRAYNEQFF. CDR3 DNA sequence: TGTGCCAGCAGATCTGGTCATCGCGCCTACAATGAGCAGTTCTTC.

The chain employs TRBV7-9 and TRBJ2-2; D gene unclear. Looked up from germline, CDR1 is SEHNR and CDR2 is FQNEAQ (reference sequence). V shed 6 bases and J shed 5 bases, with 10 bases lying between them. The CDR3 runs to 13 residues. The chain's CDR3 is CASSERNTGELFF. CDR3 DNA: TGTGCCAGCAGTGAGAGGAATACCGGGGAGCTGTTTTTT. The full variable domain, in which reference TRBV7-9 and TRBJ2-2 provide the parts outside the CDR3, is DTGVSQNPRHKITKRGQNVTFRCDPISEHNRLYWYRQTLGQGPEFLTYFQNEAQLEKSRLLSDRFSAERPKGSFSTLEIQRTEQGDSAMYLCASSERNTGELFFGEGSRLTVL.

This clonotype occurred a few times. The rearrangement uses TRBV7-3 and TRBJ2-1; 12 positions match TRBD1. This CDR3 region has 17 residues. In germline, CDR1 is SGHTA, CDR2 FQGTGA. Unmatched junction bases numbered 10, after V lost 2 bases and J lost 8 bases. Here the CDR3 reads CASSLVGGQGAVDEQFF. The DNA for the CDR3 is TGTGCCAGCAGCTTAGTAGGGGGACAGGGGGCAGTCGATGAGCAGTTCTTC.

The rearrangement uses TRBV4-1 and TRBJ1-2, with D possibly TRBD1 on 5 matching bases. V was trimmed by 2 bases and J by 5 bases, leaving 12 bases between them. The CDR3 spans 14 residues. Per the germline V gene, CDR1 is MGHRA and CDR2 is YSYEKL. As DNA, the CDR3 is TGCGCCAGCAGCCAATCCCTGGGGGGGTATGGCTACACCTTC. Translated: CASSQSLGGYGYTF.

This clonotype was found many times. The gene calls are TRBV10-3 and TRBJ1-2, with TRBD1 identical over 8 bases. The V gene end was trimmed by 3 bases and the J gene end by 9 bases; junction bases not matched to a gene: 9. This CDR3 spans 14 amino acids. Germline V gives CDR1 ENHRY, CDR2 SYGVKD. CDR3 sequence (DNA): TGTGCCATCAGTGAATTAGGACAGGGCTTTAGCTACACCTTC. Protein sequence: CAISELGQGFSYTF.

This clonotype was recorded many times. This chain joins TRBV11-2 and TRBJ2-5; no firm D call. Trimming shortened V by 7 bases and J by 9 bases, and 21 bases separated the two germline ends. The CDR3 extends over 14 amino acids. Germline CDR1 and CDR2: SGHAT and FQNNGV. CDR3 amino acids: CASTPGSTPQAQYF. The CDR3 nucleotides read TGTGCCAGCACTCCCGGGTCGACGCCGCAGGCCCAGTACTTC.

This clonotype was recorded at least ten times. The chain uses TRBV12-3 or TRBV12-4 and TRBJ2-3, with 9 bases that match TRBD2. CDR3 length: 21 amino acids. The ends lost 3 bases at V and 6 bases at J; junction bases unmatched: 25. DNA for the CDR3: TGTGCCAGCAGTTTTTACCGCTGGACTAGCCCCCTGGCGGGAGGGGACGATACGCAGTATTTT. Translated: CASSFYRWTSPLAGGDDTQYF.

The rearrangement joins TRBV9 to TRBJ1-1, with D hard to call. V lost 1 base to trimming and J lost 4 bases, with 2 bases between them. This CDR3 has 11 amino acids. Germline loops: CDR1 SGDLS, CDR2 YYNGEE. This CDR3 is CASSVRTEAFF. CDR3 bases: TGTGCCAGCAGCGTACGCACTGAAGCTTTCTTT.

This clonotype was detected many times. The chain uses TRBV3-1 and TRBJ2-1; D call uncertain. Germline loops: CDR1 LGHDT, CDR2 YNNKEL (reference sequence). The CDR3 runs 14 residues. V lost 1 base and J lost 9, with 13 bases in between. The CDR3, as DNA: TGTGCCAGCAGCCAAGTGCACCCTCCCGGTGAGCAGTTCTTC. Protein product: CASSQVHPPGEQFF.

This clonotype was counted at least ten times. The rearrangement uses TRBV15 and TRBJ2-5, with unresolved D. The germline gives CDR1 LNHNV, CDR2 YYDKDF (reference sequence). Trimming stripped 1 base from V and 1 base from J, with 16 bases between. The CDR3 sequence is 17 residues long. Here the CDR3 reads CATSRGVRPTPQETQYF. In DNA, the CDR3 is TGTGCCACCAGCAGAGGAGTCCGACCGACCCCCCAAGAGACCCAGTACTTC. Supplemented by reference TRBV15 and TRBJ2-5, the full variable domain reads DAMVIQNPRYQVTQFGKPVTLSCSQTLNHNVMYWYQQKSSQAPKLLFHYYDKDFNNEADTPDNFQSRRPNTSFCFLDIRSPGLGDTAMYLCATSRGVRPTPQETQYFGPGTRLLVL.

This clonotype was seen at least ten times. The CDR3 region has the DNA TGTGCCAGCAGCACAGTGAGGAATGAGCAGTTCTTC. Amino acids: CASSTVRNEQFF. J is TRBJ2-1 and V is TRBV3-1; D gene ambiguous. The V gene's germline CDR1 is LGHDT and CDR2 YNNKEL (reference sequence). The CDR3 runs 12 residues. Trimming pared 5 bases from V and 7 bases from J, leaving 9 bases between.

In its sample, this clonotype was seen many times. This chain uses TRBV12-3 or TRBV12-4 with TRBJ2-7, with TRBD1 matching over 8 bases. The CDR3 consists of 14 residues. The J segment lost 2 bases and the V segment lost 6 bases, leaving 6 bases of the junction unmatched. The CDR3: CASSLTGGTYEQYF. The CDR3 DNA reads TGTGCCAGCAGCCTAACAGGGGGGACCTACGAGCAGTACTTC.

This clonotype has a handful of counts. This sequence joins TRBV24-1 and TRBJ2-2; perhaps TRBD1 as D (5 bases). The CDR3 runs 16 residues. Germline CDR1 reads KGHDR; CDR2 reads SFDVKD. V lost 0 bases and J lost 4, with 11 bases in between. In nucleotides, the CDR3 is TGTGCCACCAGTGATTTGCAGGGAATGGGCACCGGGGAGCTGTTTTTT. As protein: CATSDLQGMGTGELFF.

This sequence joins TRBV5-6 and TRBJ1-2; 7 bases fit TRBD1. Per the germline V gene, CDR1 is SGHDT and CDR2 is YYEEEE. The CDR3 contains 13 residues. Losses at the gene ends were 4 bases for V and 8 bases for J; bases not matched to a gene: 8. The CDR3 reads CASSATGVEGYTF. The CDR3 bases are TGTGCCAGCAGCGCCACAGGGGTAGAGGGCTACACCTTC.

This clonotype showed up many times. The chain joins TRBV28 to TRBJ2-1; TRBD2 matches 8 bases. The ends lost 5 bases at V and 6 bases at J; junction bases unmatched: 9. CDR3 size: 15 residues. Germline V CDR1 and CDR2: MDHEN, SYDVKM. CDR3 loop: CASSGLREGLNEQFF. CDR3 bases: TGTGCCAGCAGTGGACTTCGGGAGGGTCTCAATGAGCAGTTCTTC.

Many counts were recorded for this clonotype. V usage is TRBV6-2 or TRBV6-3 and J usage is TRBJ2-3; 10 bases are shared with TRBD1. Trimming at V came to 5 bases and at J to 4 bases, leaving 9 bases not matched to a gene. The CDR3 is made up of 16 amino acids. Per germline, CDR1 MNHEY and CDR2 SVGEGT. This chain's CDR3 is CASSEAMTGGPDTQYF. The CDR3 DNA reads as TGTGCCAGCAGTGAAGCGATGACAGGGGGCCCAGATACGCAGTATTTT.

This clonotype appeared many times. The chain employs TRBV6-5 and TRBJ2-2; the D gene is possibly TRBD1 (5 bases). Germline-derived CDR1 and CDR2 are MNHEY and SVGAGI. The CDR3 is 13 residues long. Trimming removed 1 base at V and 6 bases at J, with 6 bases between. CDR3 DNA sequence: TGTGCCAGCAGTTACTGGGGCGCCGGGGAGCTGTTTTTT. Protein: CASSYWGAGELFF.

This clonotype came up many times. The chain uses TRBV24-1 and TRBJ2-7; D possibly corresponds to TRBD1 (6 bases). The CDR3 runs 14 residues. V was clipped by 5 bases and J by 1 base, with 11 bases between them. Germline loops: CDR1 KGHDR, CDR2 SFDVKD. In DNA, the CDR3 is TGTGCCACCAGTGGGACAGATGGGTCCTACGAGCAGTACTTC. Amino acids: CATSGTDGSYEQYF.

In this sample, this clonotype turned up many times. V gene TRBV7-9 combines with J gene TRBJ1-1; TRBD1 might be the D (6 bases). Germline V lookup: CDR1 SEHNR, CDR2 FQNEAQ (reference sequence). Deletions cut 4 bases from V and 4 bases from J, with 16 bases between. The CDR3 is 15 residues long. The CDR3 sequence: CASSSRTARGTEAFF. The CDR3 coding sequence is TGTGCCAGCAGCTCTCGGACAGCAAGGGGCACTGAAGCTTTCTTT.

This clonotype was found many times. V usage is TRBV7-3 and J usage is TRBJ2-5, with a weak D call TRBD2 (6 bases). Looked up from germline, CDR1 is SGHTA and CDR2 is FQGTGA. With 5 bases removed from V and 0 bases from J, the gap between germline ends came to 13 bases. The CDR3 sequence is 15 residues long. DNA of the CDR3: TGTGCCAGCAGCCCTGCGAGCGGGTACCAAGAGACCCAGTACTTC. It is translated as CASSPASGYQETQYF.

This clonotype was observed many times. The chain is built from TRBV2 and TRBJ1-1; 9 nucleotides line up with TRBD1. The CDR3 is 13 residues long. From germline, CDR1 is SNHLY and CDR2 FYNNEI. The junction had 5 bases not matched to a gene; V was cut back by 8 bases and J by 4 bases. The CDR3 region is CASLQGAGTEAFF. The CDR3 DNA is TGTGCCAGCCTACAGGGGGCGGGCACTGAAGCTTTCTTT.

The table lists this clonotype with many counts. The CDR3 DNA sequence: TGTGCCAGCAGTTACTCACAGGGGCGGATGAACACTGAAGCTTTCTTT. Its protein product is CASSYSQGRMNTEAFF. V is TRBV6-9 and J is TRBJ1-1; 7 bases match TRBD1. Germline V gene sequence: CDR1 MNHGY, CDR2 SVAAGI. Trimming cost V 3 bases and J 0 bases; bases outside gene matches: 7. The CDR3 runs to 16 residues.

This clonotype was recorded at least ten times. This sequence joins TRBV18 and TRBJ2-7; D is tentatively TRBD1 or TRBD2 (5 bases each). The CDR3 has 15 amino acids. The germline CDR1 and CDR2 sequences are KGHSH and LQKENI. V was trimmed by 0 bases and J by 2 bases, leaving 11 bases between them. The CDR3 DNA reads TGTGCCAGCTCACCACCGGGCAGGGACGCCTACGAGCAGTACTTC. It translates to CASSPPGRDAYEQYF.

This clonotype was picked up a small number of times. The chain joins TRBV9 to TRBJ1-1, with unresolved D. V was clipped by 3 bases and J by 0 bases, with 18 bases between them. Germline loops: CDR1 SGDLS, CDR2 YYNGEE. The CDR3 totals 17 residues. The CDR3 DNA follows: TGTGCCAGCAGCGCCCGTAGTGGGAATGTAATGAACACTGAAGCTTTCTTT. It translates to CASSARSGNVMNTEAFF.